The 5 T cell receptor beta chains below come from one sample, sequenced in a study of T cells in Graves' hyperthyroidism and ophthalmopathy. From RNA transcripts, TCR beta CDR3 regions were amplified. Primed by the HTBI set, a first-round RT-PCR was run on the TCR CDR3. From the multiplex PCR reads, TCRdb called clonotypes with MiXCR, one entry per CDR3 protein. This table holds roughly 240,000 distinct CDR3 sequences, over 15% found once. The sample was blood. The receptors here all came from a woman under 30 with Graves' ophthalmopathy.

This clonotype was seen repeatedly, ten times or more. The rearrangement joins TRBV6-2 or TRBV6-3 to TRBJ2-1, with 7 bases aligning to TRBD2. This CDR3 has 13 amino acids. The junction had 7 bases not matched to a gene; V was cut back by 6 bases and J by 8 bases. Germline loops: CDR1 MNHEY, CDR2 SVGEGT. The CDR3 loop reads CASSRLAGHEQFF. In DNA form, the CDR3 reads TGTGCCAGCAGCCGATTAGCGGGCCATGAGCAGTTCTTC.

In its sample, this clonotype was seen many times. V usage is TRBV6-1 and J usage is TRBJ1-2; D is uncertain. CDR1 MNHNS and CDR2 SASEGT come from the germline V gene. The CDR3 consists of 11 residues. The V gene lost 8 bases and the J gene lost 5 bases, with 9 bases spanning the gap. DNA for the CDR3: TGTGCCAGCGACGAGGATTATGGCTACACCTTC. This translates into CASDEDYGYTF.

This clonotype was recorded many times. This chain connects TRBV3-1 to TRBJ1-5; D gene ambiguous. The germline V and J ends were trimmed by 1 base and 0 bases, with 10 bases remaining between them. CDR3 length equals 16 residues. The germline V gene has CDR1 LGHDT and CDR2 YNNKEL (reference sequence). CDR3 sequence (DNA): TGTGCCAGCAGCCAAGGGAGTGGCACTAGCAATCAGCCCCAGCATTTT. It codes for CASSQGSGTSNQPQHF.

This clonotype showed up just once. This chain uses TRBV7-2 with TRBJ1-4; the D gene is possibly TRBD1 (6 bases). CDR3 length: 14 amino acids. Germline loops: CDR1 SGHTA, CDR2 FQGNSA. V shed 7 bases and J shed 3 bases, with 12 bases lying between them. CDR3 coding DNA: TGTGCCAGCAAGGGGGGACCCTCTAATGAAAAACTGTTTTTT. Translated: CASKGGPSNEKLFF.

This clonotype was detected ten times or more. The chain joins TRBV2 to TRBJ2-5, with D tentatively TRBD2 (7 bases). Per the germline V gene, CDR1 is SNHLY and CDR2 is FYNNEI. Trimming pared 3 bases from V and 5 bases from J, leaving 13 bases between. The CDR3 consists of 14 residues. This CDR3 reads CASSDGGAGETQYF. In DNA form, the CDR3 reads TGTGCCAGCAGTGATGGGGGGGCCGGGGAGACCCAGTACTTC. Filled out from reference TRBV2 and TRBJ2-5, the complete variable domain reads EPEVTQTPSHQVTQMGQEVILRCVPISNHLYFYWYRQILGQKVEFLVSFYNNEISEKSEIFDDQFSVERPDGSNFTLKIRSTKLEDSAMYFCASSDGGAGETQYFGPGTRLLVL.